This T cell receptor (beta chain) was sequenced in a study of a mutant IDH1 vaccine in newly diagnosed glioma. Study context: Prior therapy was radiotherapy, temozolomide, or both; most received both. Study results and caveats: Patients showed vaccine-induced immune responses at a rate of roughly 93%. Changes in the top peripheral T cell clonotypes seemingly had no bearing on pseudoprogression.

TCRdb keeps only in-frame clones here, not all; method: immunoSEQ multiplex PCR. The data show about 38,000 clones, 75% to 85% seen once. Germline CDR1 SNHLY, CDR2 FYNNEI. Trimming pared 4 bases from V and 4 bases from J, leaving 12 bases between. This CDR3 comprises 14 residues. Comments on this clone: Its matching antigen is unknown.

The time point was: baseline, week 1 (first vaccination visit). Treatment here: pre-vaccination baseline after standard-of-care therapy. Each of the donors came in with new WHO grade 3 or 4 astrocytomas that were IDH1-mutant and ATRX-lost. The chain joins TRBV2 to TRBJ2-3; D is undetermined. The sequence derives from a man between 40 and 49 years old with glioma. Some clones in this sample may be carry-over from other donors' samples. Sequencing used PBMCs, obtained from a glioma patient treated with radiotherapy, temozolomide or both. CDR3: CASSASAGADTQYF. The CDR3 DNA reads as TGTGCCAGCAGTGCGTCAGCTGGGGCAGATACGCAGTATTTT.